Reported below is one TCR beta chain. TCRdb's copy holds only in-frame clones and misses some; the assay was immunoSEQ multiplex PCR. The sample includes some 70,000 clones, more than 80% seen only once; the top ten take 15% to 18%. This entry is derived from a study of control samples from healthy donors and cancer patients. This clonotype originated in a man between 60 and 75 years old in good health. Sequenced input: blood.

CDR3 bases: TGTGCCAGCAGCCAGGGGGTTGCAACTAATGAAAAACTGTTTTTT. This translates into CASSQGVATNEKLFF. The chain links TRBV4-2 to TRBJ1-4, with D possibly matching TRBD1 (5 bases). The V gene lost 3 bases and the J gene lost 0 bases, with 8 bases spanning the gap. Germline V gene sequence: CDR1 LGHNA, CDR2 YNFKEQ. CDR3 length equals 15 residues.